The 30 T cell receptor beta chains in this list originate from one sample, sequenced in a study of radiation and T cells in renal cell carcinoma. Sequencing was performed with immunoSEQ multiplex PCR; in TCRdb, only in-frame clones are kept and a portion is missing. There are more than 95,000 clones in the sample; 82% occur only once, and approximately 3% lies in the top ten. Indicated time point: baseline pretreatment blood. The treatment was: 15 Gy SBRT to primary tumor, nephrectomy 4 weeks later. Here the sequenced sample was blood, taken from a patient whose treatment included radiotherapy and nephrectomy. These receptors were obtained from a woman aged 55-69 years with renal cell carcinoma.

The rearrangement uses TRBV5-4 and TRBJ2-7, with 7 bases matching TRBD1. V lost 5 bases, J lost 5 bases, and 13 bases stayed unmatched. The CDR3 is made up of 15 amino acids. The germline gives CDR1 SGHNT, CDR2 YYREEE (reference sequence). The CDR3 nucleotides read TGTGCCAGCAGGAATTATGAGGGGGCGGATGACGAGCAGTACTTC. It specifies CASRNYEGADDEQYF.

The chain combines TRBV27 with TRBJ1-5, with D possibly being TRBD1 (5 bases). The CDR3 loop spans 14 amino acids. Germline V gene lookup returns CDR1 MNHEY and CDR2 SMNVEV (reference sequence). V lost 2 bases and J lost 5, with 10 bases in between. CDR3 loop: CASSLQGTHQPQHF. CDR3 nucleotide sequence: TGTGCCAGCAGTTTACAGGGAACCCATCAGCCCCAGCATTTT.

Only a few counts were recorded for this clone. The chain combines TRBV29-1 with TRBJ2-7; maybe TRBD2 (5 bases). Germline V lookup: CDR1 SQVTM, CDR2 ANQGSEA. Between the trimmed V and J ends, which lost 8 bases and 4 bases, there was a span of 12 bases. The CDR3 runs to 11 residues. The CDR3 loop reads CSIIAGYEQYF. CDR3 sequence (DNA): TGCAGCATCATCGCGGGTTACGAGCAGTACTTC.

The gene calls are TRBV27 and TRBJ2-1, with 8 bases matching TRBD2. Germline V gene sequence: CDR1 MNHEY, CDR2 SMNVEV (reference sequence). The CDR3 is made up of 13 amino acids. With V trimmed by 5 bases and J by 7 bases, 4 bases remained unmatched. This chain's CDR3 is CASSLAGKNEQFF. The CDR3 DNA reads as TGTGCCAGCAGTCTAGCGGGTAAGAATGAGCAGTTCTTC.

Only one count was recorded for this clone. This rearrangement joins TRBV4-1 to TRBJ2-3; D possibly corresponds to TRBD2 (6 bases). The CDR3 covers 13 residues. Germline CDR1 reads MGHRA; CDR2 reads YSYEKL. Deletions cut 2 bases from V and 4 bases from J, with 7 bases between. Here the CDR3 reads CASSQWGADTQYF. CDR3 sequence (DNA): TGCGCCAGCAGCCAATGGGGGGCAGATACGCAGTATTTT.

This chain connects TRBV2 to TRBJ1-5; no definite D call. The V gene's germline CDR1 is SNHLY and CDR2 FYNNEI. This CDR3 is 13 amino acids long. The V end was cut by 2 bases, the J end by 6 bases, with 8 bases between. The CDR3: CASSEIKGQPQHF. The DNA for the CDR3 is TGTGCCAGCAGTGAAATTAAGGGTCAGCCCCAGCATTTT.

This chain joins TRBV5-1 and TRBJ2-2, with D maybe TRBD2 (5 bases). Trimming took 1 base from V and 3 from J, leaving 7 bases between them. This CDR3 is 14 amino acids long. The V gene's germline CDR1 is SGHRS and CDR2 YFSETQ. The CDR3 protein is CASSLNGDTGELFF. CDR3 in DNA: TGCGCCAGCAGCTTGAACGGGGACACCGGGGAGCTGTTTTTT.

This rearrangement joins TRBV7-9 to TRBJ2-1, with D perhaps TRBD1 (6 bases). V dropped 4 bases and J dropped 8 bases, with 18 bases sitting between them. CDR1 and CDR2 (germline): SEHNR, FQNEAQ (reference sequence). The CDR3 runs 15 residues. CDR3 DNA: TGTGCCAGCAGCTCTAGGACAGCCCTATTGGATGAGCAGTTCTTC. This translates into CASSSRTALLDEQFF.

The chain combines TRBV28 with TRBJ1-1; weak D call: TRBD1 (5 bases). Trimming removed 7 bases from V and 4 bases from J, with 16 bases in between. The CDR3 contains 14 residues. CDR1 and CDR2 (germline): MDHEN, SYDVKM. The CDR3 DNA reads TGTGCCAGCATCAGTCCGGGCGGGGGCACTGAAGCTTTCTTT. As protein: CASISPGGGTEAFF.

V and J are TRBV9 and TRBJ2-1; D gene unclear. Trimming removed 3 bases from V and 6 bases from J, with 7 bases in between. In germline, CDR1 is SGDLS, CDR2 YYNGEE. The CDR3 spans 12 residues. The CDR3 bases are TGTGCCAGCAGCGCAAACCTCAATGAGCAGTTCTTC. This translates into CASSANLNEQFF.

This clone was seen a handful of times. The chain recombines TRBV6-4 with TRBJ2-3; possible D gene TRBD2, 6 bases. The CDR3 has 13 residues. Germline V gene lookup returns CDR1 MRHNA and CDR2 SNTAGT. Trimming shortened V by 8 bases and J by 2 bases, and 11 bases separated the two germline ends. The CDR3 region has the DNA TGTGCCAGCGGGGCGGGGCACACAGATACGCAGTATTTT. It codes for CASGAGHTDTQYF.

The chain recombines TRBV6-5 with TRBJ2-7; D is uncertain. Trimming shortened V by 0 bases and J by 0 bases, and 9 bases separated the two germline ends. The CDR3 is made up of 15 amino acids. In germline, CDR1 is MNHEY, CDR2 SVGAGI. The CDR3: CASSYSQDRSYEQYF. The CDR3 region has the DNA TGTGCCAGCAGTTACTCGCAGGACCGCTCCTACGAGCAGTACTTC.

A remark on this clone: The same CDR3 arises from other DNA sequences in this sample as well. The chain has TRBV2 and TRBJ1-2, with D possibly TRBD1 on 5 matching bases. The V gene lost 3 bases and the J gene lost 7 bases, with 12 bases spanning the gap. The germline V gene has CDR1 SNHLY and CDR2 FYNNEI. This CDR3 is built from 13 residues. The CDR3 region has the DNA TGTGCCAGCAGTGAGGGGCGAGGGCGTGGCTACACCTTC. This sequence encodes CASSEGRGRGYTF.

J is TRBJ2-2 and V is TRBV7-6; no reliable D call. The V and J ends lost 2 bases and 5 bases respectively, with 6 bases between them. The germline V gene encodes CDR1 SGHVS and CDR2 FNYEAQ. The length of the CDR3 is 13 residues. CDR3 bases: TGTGCCAGCAGCTTATCTGGGACCGGGGAGCTGTTTTTT. It codes for CASSLSGTGELFF.

The V and J genes are TRBV6-6 and TRBJ2-3; tentatively, D is TRBD1 or TRBD2 (5 bases each). This CDR3 has 16 residues. V gave up 1 base and J gave up 2 bases, with 13 bases separating them. The V gene's germline CDR1 is MNHNY and CDR2 SVGAGI (reference sequence). CDR3 in DNA: TGTGCCAGCAGTTACTTCAGGGACGGATACACAGATACGCAGTATTTT. This encodes CASSYFRDGYTDTQYF.

The rearrangement uses TRBV5-4 and TRBJ2-3, with D possibly being TRBD2 (6 bases). V was clipped by 1 base and J by 3 bases, with 9 bases between them. CDR1 and CDR2 (germline): SGHNT, YYREEE (reference sequence). The CDR3 is 14 amino acids. The CDR3 DNA is TGTGCCAGCAGCTTGAGGAGGGGAACAGATACGCAGTATTTT. Its translation is CASSLRRGTDTQYF.

A few counts support this clone. This rearrangement joins TRBV11-3 to TRBJ2-1, with 8 nucleotides matching TRBD2. The CDR3 length is 15 residues. After removal of 5 bases from V and 4 bases from J, the junction contained 7 bases not matched to a gene. CDR1 is SGHNT, CDR2 YENEEA, per germline. The CDR3 region is CASSTGLVRYNEQFF. CDR3 DNA: TGTGCCAGCAGCACGGGACTAGTGAGGTACAATGAGCAGTTCTTC.

The chain links TRBV6-5 to TRBJ1-2; 7 positions match TRBD1. CDR1 is MNHEY and CDR2 is SVGAGI in the germline V gene. V lost 8 bases and J lost 3; bases outside the gene matches: 3. The CDR3 contains 12 residues. This CDR3 is CASWDSYYGYTF. CDR3 bases: TGTGCCAGCTGGGACAGCTACTATGGCTACACCTTC.

V usage is TRBV7-3 and J usage is TRBJ2-1; unclear D gene. CDR1 is SGHTA, CDR2 FQGTGA, per germline. The ends were cut back, 5 bases at V and 0 bases at J, with 14 bases in the middle. The CDR3 spans 16 residues. The CDR3 protein is CASSVAPASSYNEQFF. CDR3 sequence (DNA): TGTGCCAGCAGCGTGGCCCCGGCTAGCTCCTACAATGAGCAGTTCTTC.

This clone was counted a single time. The chain has TRBV19 and TRBJ2-5, with TRBD2 identical over 11 bases. The CDR3 runs to 17 residues. Germline-derived CDR1 and CDR2 are LNHDA and SQIVND (reference sequence). V gave up 5 bases and J gave up 0 bases; unmatched junction bases: 8. DNA of the CDR3: TGTGCCAGTAGTGTAACTAGCGGGGGATCGTACCAAGAGACCCAGTACTTC. Its protein is CASSVTSGGSYQETQYF.

V gene TRBV29-1 combines with J gene TRBJ2-2, with TRBD1 as a possible D gene (6 bases). Trimming took 4 bases from V and 3 from J, leaving 15 bases between them. Germline V gene sequence: CDR1 SQVTM, CDR2 ANQGSEA. The CDR3 loop spans 15 amino acids. The CDR3 DNA follows: TGCAGCGTTGCTAGTCACACAGGGTACACCGGGGAGCTGTTTTTT. This codes for CSVASHTGYTGELFF.

The CDR3 region is CSVERTAGNEQYF. CDR3 coding DNA: TGCAGCGTTGAAAGGACAGCGGGGAACGAGCAGTACTTC. The chain combines TRBV29-1 with TRBJ2-7; tentative D call: TRBD2 (7 bases). The CDR3 contains 13 residues. CDR1 is SQVTM and CDR2 is ANQGSEA in the germline V gene. V was clipped by 2 bases and J by 5 bases, with 13 bases between them.

The rearrangement links TRBV14 to TRBJ1-1, with D unclear. This CDR3 contains 13 residues. Germline V lookup: CDR1 SGHDN, CDR2 FVKESK. V gave up 2 bases and J gave up 11 bases, with 15 bases separating them. The CDR3 region has the DNA TGTGCCAGCAGCCAACACCGACGGGCGGGGGCTTTCTTT. Protein sequence: CASSQHRRAGAFF.

The chain employs TRBV4-2 and TRBJ1-2, with D possibly TRBD1 on 6 matching bases. Between the trimmed V and J ends, which lost 4 bases and 8 bases, there was a span of 29 bases. Germline-derived CDR1 and CDR2 are LGHNA and YNFKEQ. The CDR3 loop spans 18 amino acids. Written as DNA, the CDR3 is TGTGCCAGCAGCCCACTAAAATACATTAACAGGGAGACCACCGGCTACACCTTC. It translates to CASSPLKYINRETTGYTF.

J is TRBJ2-3 and V is TRBV2; the D gene is possibly TRBD2 (5 bases). Germline values: CDR1 SNHLY, CDR2 FYNNEI. Trimming took 8 bases from V and 9 from J, leaving 21 bases between them. The CDR3 extends over 14 amino acids. The CDR3 is CASGRGAPRQTQYF. The CDR3, as DNA: TGTGCCAGCGGGAGAGGAGCGCCCAGGCAGACGCAGTATTTT.

V gene TRBV4-2 combines with J gene TRBJ1-2; D unclear. Trimming stripped 3 bases from V and 6 bases from J, with 8 bases between. Looked up from germline, CDR1 is LGHNA and CDR2 is YNFKEQ. This CDR3 contains 12 residues. This CDR3 is CASSHYRDGYTF. The CDR3 region has the DNA TGTGCCAGCAGCCATTATCGGGATGGCTACACCTTC.

This chain connects TRBV28 to TRBJ1-2; D might be TRBD1 (5 bases). This CDR3 region has 14 residues. Germline CDR1 is MDHEN and CDR2 is SYDVKM. Between the trimmed V and J ends, which lost 4 bases and 3 bases, there was a span of 12 bases. The CDR3 reads CASSSAGTDYGYTF. CDR3 in DNA: TGTGCCAGCAGTTCCGCCGGGACGGACTATGGCTACACCTTC.

J is TRBJ2-5 and V is TRBV4-1; possibly TRBD2 for D (6 bases). Germline-derived CDR1 and CDR2 are MGHRA and YSYEKL. V lost 2 bases, J lost 2 bases, and 15 bases lay in between. The CDR3 contains 16 residues. CDR3 coding DNA: TGCGCCAGCAGCCAACAGGCGGGACGGATTCAAGAGACCCAGTACTTC. It translates to CASSQQAGRIQETQYF.

The chain couples TRBV27 to TRBJ2-1, with a possible D match to TRBD1 (5 bases). Germline loops: CDR1 MNHEY, CDR2 SMNVEV (reference sequence). The CDR3 covers 14 residues. Trimming stripped 8 bases from V and 1 base from J, with 12 bases between. CDR3 in amino acids: CASAQQESYNEQFF. In DNA form, the CDR3 reads TGTGCCAGCGCCCAACAGGAGTCCTACAATGAGCAGTTCTTC.

This chain links TRBV27 with TRBJ1-5; the D gene is possibly TRBD1 (6 bases). The length of the CDR3 is 15 residues. The germline V and J ends were trimmed by 3 bases and 5 bases, with 14 bases remaining between them. Germline loops: CDR1 MNHEY, CDR2 SMNVEV (reference sequence). CDR3 in amino acids: CASSLEGVGDQPQHF. In DNA form, the CDR3 reads TGTGCCAGCAGTTTGGAGGGGGTGGGGGATCAGCCCCAGCATTTT.